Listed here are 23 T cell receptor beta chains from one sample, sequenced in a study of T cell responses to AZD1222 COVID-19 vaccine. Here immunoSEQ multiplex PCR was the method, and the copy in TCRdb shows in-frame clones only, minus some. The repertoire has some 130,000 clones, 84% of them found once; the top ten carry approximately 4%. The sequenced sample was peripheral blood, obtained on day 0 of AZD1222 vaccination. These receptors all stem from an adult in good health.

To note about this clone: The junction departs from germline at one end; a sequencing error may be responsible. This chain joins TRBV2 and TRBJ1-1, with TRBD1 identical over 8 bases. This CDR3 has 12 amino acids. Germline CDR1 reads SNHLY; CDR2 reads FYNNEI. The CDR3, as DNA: TGTGCCAGCAGTGAACGCAGGGGGCTGACGAAGTTT. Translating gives CASSERRGLTKF.

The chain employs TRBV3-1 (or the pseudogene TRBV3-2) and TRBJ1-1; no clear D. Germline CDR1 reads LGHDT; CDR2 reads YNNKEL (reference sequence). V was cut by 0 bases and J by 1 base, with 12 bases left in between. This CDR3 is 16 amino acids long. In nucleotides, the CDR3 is TGTGCCAGCAGCCAAGATTTCGGGCACCGGAACACTGAAGCTTTCTTT. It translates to CASSQDFGHRNTEAFF.

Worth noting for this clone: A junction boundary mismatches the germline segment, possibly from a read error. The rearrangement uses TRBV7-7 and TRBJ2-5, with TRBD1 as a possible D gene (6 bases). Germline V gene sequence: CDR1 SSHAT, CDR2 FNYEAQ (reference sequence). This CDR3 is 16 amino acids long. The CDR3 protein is CASSRAAGTRWETQYF. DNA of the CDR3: TGTGCTAGCAGCCGGGCGGCAGGGACAAGGTGGGAGACCCAGTACTTC.

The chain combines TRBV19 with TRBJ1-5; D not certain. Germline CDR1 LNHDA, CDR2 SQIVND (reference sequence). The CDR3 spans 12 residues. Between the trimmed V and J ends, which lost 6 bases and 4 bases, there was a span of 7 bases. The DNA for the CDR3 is TGTGCCAGTAGGAGGTATAATCAGCCCCAGCATTTT. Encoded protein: CASRRYNQPQHF.

The CDR3 reads CASSRGGNNEQFF. In DNA, the CDR3 is TGTGCCAGCAGTCGGGGGGGAAACAATGAGCAGTTCTTC. The chain combines TRBV12-3 or TRBV12-4 with TRBJ2-1, with 8 bases that match TRBD2. The CDR3 runs 13 residues. The V gene end was trimmed by 5 bases and the J gene end by 5 bases; junction bases not matched to a gene: 2.

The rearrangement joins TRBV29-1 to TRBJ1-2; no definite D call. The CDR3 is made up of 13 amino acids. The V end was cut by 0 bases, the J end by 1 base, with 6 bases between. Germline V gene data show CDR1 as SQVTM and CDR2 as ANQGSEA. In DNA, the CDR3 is TGCAGCGTTGAAGAGGCGAGTAACTATGGCTACACCTTC. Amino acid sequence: CSVEEASNYGYTF.

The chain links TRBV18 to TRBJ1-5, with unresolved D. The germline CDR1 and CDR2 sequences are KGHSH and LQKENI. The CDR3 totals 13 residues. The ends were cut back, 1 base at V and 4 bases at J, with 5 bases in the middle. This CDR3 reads CASSPQKNQPQHF. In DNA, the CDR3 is TGTGCCAGCTCACCACAGAAGAATCAGCCCCAGCATTTT.

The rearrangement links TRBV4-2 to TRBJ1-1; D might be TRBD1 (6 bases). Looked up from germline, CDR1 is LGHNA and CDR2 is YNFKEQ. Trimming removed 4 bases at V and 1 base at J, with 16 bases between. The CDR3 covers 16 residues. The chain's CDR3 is CASSLLGGGANTEAFF. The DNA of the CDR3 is TGTGCCAGCAGCCTCTTAGGCGGGGGGGCGAACACTGAAGCTTTCTTT.

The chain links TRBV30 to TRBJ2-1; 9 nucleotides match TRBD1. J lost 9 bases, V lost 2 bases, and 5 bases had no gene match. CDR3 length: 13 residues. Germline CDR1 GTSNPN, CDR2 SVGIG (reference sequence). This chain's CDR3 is CAWSRQGVGEQFF. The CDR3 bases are TGTGCCTGGAGTCGACAGGGGGTAGGTGAGCAGTTCTTC.

CDR3 sequence reads: CASSVIVPGQGGGYTF. The CDR3 DNA sequence: TGTGCCAGCAGTGTAATAGTCCCGGGACAGGGGGGTGGCTACACCTTC. The chain uses TRBV28 and TRBJ1-2, with 11 bases fitting TRBD1. The CDR3 is 16 residues long. CDR1 MDHEN and CDR2 SYDVKM come from the germline V gene. With V trimmed by 5 bases and J by 7 bases, 12 bases remained unmatched.

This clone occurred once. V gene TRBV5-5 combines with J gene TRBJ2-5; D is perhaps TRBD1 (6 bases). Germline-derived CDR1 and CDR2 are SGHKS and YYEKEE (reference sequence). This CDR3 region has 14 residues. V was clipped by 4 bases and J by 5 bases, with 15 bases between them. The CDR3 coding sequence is TGTGCCAGCAGCCGGACAGTTACAGCGGAGACCCAGTACTTC. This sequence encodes CASSRTVTAETQYF. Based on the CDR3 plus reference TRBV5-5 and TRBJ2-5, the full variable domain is DAGVTQSPTHLIKTRGQQVTLRCSPISGHKSVSWYQQVLGQGPQFIFQYYEKEERGRGNFPDRFSARQFPNYSSELNVNALLLGDSALYLCASSRTVTAETQYFGPGTRLLVL.

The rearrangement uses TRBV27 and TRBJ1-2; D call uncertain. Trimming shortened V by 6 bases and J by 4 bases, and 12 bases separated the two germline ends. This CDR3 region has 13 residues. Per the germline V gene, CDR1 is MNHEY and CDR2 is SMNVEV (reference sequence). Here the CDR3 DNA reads TGTGCCAGCAGCCTTAGAGGGATCTATGGCTACACCTTC. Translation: CASSLRGIYGYTF.

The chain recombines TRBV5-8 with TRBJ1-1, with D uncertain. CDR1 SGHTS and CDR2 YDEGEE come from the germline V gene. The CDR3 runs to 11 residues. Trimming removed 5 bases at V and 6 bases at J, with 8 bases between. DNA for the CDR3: TGTGCCAGCAGTAGACGGTCTGAAGCTTTCTTT. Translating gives CASSRRSEAFF.

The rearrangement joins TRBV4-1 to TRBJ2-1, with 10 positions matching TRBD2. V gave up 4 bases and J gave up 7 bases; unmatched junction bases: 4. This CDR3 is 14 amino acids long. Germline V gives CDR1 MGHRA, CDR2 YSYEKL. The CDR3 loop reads CASSRGLAANEQFF. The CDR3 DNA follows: TGCGCCAGCAGCCGCGGACTAGCGGCAAATGAGCAGTTCTTC.

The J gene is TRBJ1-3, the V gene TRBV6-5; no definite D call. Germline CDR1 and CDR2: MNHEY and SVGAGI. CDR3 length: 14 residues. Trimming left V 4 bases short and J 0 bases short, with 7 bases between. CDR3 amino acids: CASSSTASGNTIYF. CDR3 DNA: TGTGCCAGCAGTTCTACAGCCTCTGGAAACACCATATATTTT.

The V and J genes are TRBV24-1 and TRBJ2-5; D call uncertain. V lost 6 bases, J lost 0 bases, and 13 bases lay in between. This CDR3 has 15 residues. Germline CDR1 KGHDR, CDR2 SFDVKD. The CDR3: CATSIWFRDQETQYF. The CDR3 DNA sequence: TGTGCCACCAGTATCTGGTTTCGGGACCAAGAGACCCAGTACTTC.

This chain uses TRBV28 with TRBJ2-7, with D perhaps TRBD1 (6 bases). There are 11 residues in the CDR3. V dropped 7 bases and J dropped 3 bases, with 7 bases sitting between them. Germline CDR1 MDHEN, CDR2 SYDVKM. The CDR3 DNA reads TGTGCCAGCACAGGGGTCTACGAGCAGTACTTC. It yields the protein CASTGVYEQYF.

This CDR3 is CASSPGEGPGGYEKLFF. For the CDR3, the DNA is TGTGCCAGCAGCCCCGGGGAGGGACCGGGGGGCTATGAAAAACTGTTTTTT. The chain links TRBV11-2 to TRBJ1-4, with D possibly TRBD1 on 6 matching bases. Germline V gene data show CDR1 as SGHAT and CDR2 as FQNNGV. V was trimmed by 5 bases and J by 6 bases, leaving 22 bases between them. There are 17 residues in the CDR3.

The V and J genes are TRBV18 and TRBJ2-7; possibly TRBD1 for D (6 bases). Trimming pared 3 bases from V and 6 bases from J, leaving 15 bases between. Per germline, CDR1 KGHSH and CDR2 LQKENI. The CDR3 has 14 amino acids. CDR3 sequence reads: CASSPSTGSREQYF. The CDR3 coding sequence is TGTGCCAGCTCACCTAGTACAGGGTCTCGCGAGCAGTACTTC.

The CDR3 nucleotides read TGTGCCAGCAGCCAATTCGGGGGCGAGGATGGCTACACCTTC. Its protein is CASSQFGGEDGYTF. The chain uses TRBV16 and TRBJ1-2, with D possibly matching TRBD1 (6 bases). CDR1 KGHSY and CDR2 FQNENV come from the germline V gene. CDR3 length equals 14 residues. Trimming took 1 base from V and 6 from J, leaving 12 bases between them.

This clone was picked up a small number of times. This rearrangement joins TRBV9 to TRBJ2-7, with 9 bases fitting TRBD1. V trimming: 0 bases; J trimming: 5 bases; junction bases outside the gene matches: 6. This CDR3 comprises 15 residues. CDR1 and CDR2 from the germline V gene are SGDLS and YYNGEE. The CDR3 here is CASSVGGTGKDEQYF. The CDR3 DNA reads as TGTGCCAGCAGCGTAGGGGGGACAGGGAAGGACGAGCAGTACTTC.

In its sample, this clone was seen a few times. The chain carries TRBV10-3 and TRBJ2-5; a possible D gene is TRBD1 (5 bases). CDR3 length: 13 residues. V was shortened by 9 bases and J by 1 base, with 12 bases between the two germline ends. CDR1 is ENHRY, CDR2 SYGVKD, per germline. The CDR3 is CAILDTFQETQYF. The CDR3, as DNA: TGTGCCATTCTGGACACTTTCCAAGAGACCCAGTACTTC.

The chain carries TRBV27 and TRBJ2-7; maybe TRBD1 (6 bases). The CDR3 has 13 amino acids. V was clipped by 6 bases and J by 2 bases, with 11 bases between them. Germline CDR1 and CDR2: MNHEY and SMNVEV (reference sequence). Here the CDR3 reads CASRLQGTYEQYF. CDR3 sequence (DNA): TGTGCCAGCAGGTTACAGGGCACCTACGAGCAGTACTTC.